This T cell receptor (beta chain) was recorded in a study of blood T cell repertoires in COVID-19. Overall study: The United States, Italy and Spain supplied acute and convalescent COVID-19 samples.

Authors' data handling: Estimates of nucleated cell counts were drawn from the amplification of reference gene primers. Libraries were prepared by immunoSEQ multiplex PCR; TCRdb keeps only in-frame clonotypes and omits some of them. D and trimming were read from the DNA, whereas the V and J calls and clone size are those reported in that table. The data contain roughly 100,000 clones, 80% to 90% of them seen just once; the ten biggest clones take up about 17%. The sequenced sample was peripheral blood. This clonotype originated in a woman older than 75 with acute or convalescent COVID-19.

Here the CDR3 reads CVSLPSTRDSNRYEQYF. CDR3 DNA sequence: TGTGTCTCCCTCCCCTCAACCCGGGACTCAAATCGGTACGAGCAGTACTTC. The gene calls are TRBV25-1 and TRBJ2-7; D may be TRBD2 (6 bases). Germline assignment: CDR1 MGHDK and CDR2 SYGVNS. The CDR3 has 17 amino acids.